The rows below give T cell receptor beta chains drawn from one sample of a study of blood T cell repertoires in COVID-19. Here immunoSEQ multiplex PCR was the method, and the copy in TCRdb shows in-frame clones only, minus some. The sample consists of roughly 120,000 clones, 90% of them appearing once. The sequencing input was peripheral blood. Every receptor here comes from a man aged 45-60 years with active COVID-19. Both conserved end residues are part of each CDR3. Each record gives: J gene, clone size, CDR3 length, V gene, D gene, CDR3 protein, CDR3 DNA. The D gene is left open where the match is weak. Size values are once, few and many counts, or a class for expanded clones, and some rows have none.

j_gene: TRBJ2-3
abundance: -
len: 16
v_gene: TRBV18
d_gene: TRBD2
CDR3aa: CASSPTLAASTDTQYF
CDR3nt: TGTGCCAGCTCCCCAACACTAGCGGCTAGCACAGATACGCAGTATTTT

j_gene: TRBJ2-3
abundance: -
len: 15
v_gene: TRBV5-6
d_gene: TRBD2
CDR3aa: CASSAFKREESAQYF
CDR3nt: TGTGCCAGCAGCGCGTTCAAGCGGGAGGAAAGCGCGCAGTATTTT

j_gene: TRBJ1-1
abundance: -
len: 13
v_gene: TRBV29-1
d_gene: TRBD1
CDR3aa: CSVIDRAGTEAFF
CDR3nt: TGCAGCGTTATCGACAGGGCAGGGACTGAAGCTTTCTTT

j_gene: TRBJ2-1
abundance: few
len: 18
v_gene: TRBV6-2/TRBV6-3
d_gene: TRBD2
CDR3aa: CASSSPFPGTSGPNEQFF
CDR3nt: TGTGCCAGCAGTAGCCCGTTCCCCGGGACTAGCGGACCAAATGAGCAGTTCTTC

j_gene: TRBJ2-3
abundance: -
len: 14
v_gene: TRBV11-3
d_gene: TRBD2
CDR3aa: CASSPREGTDTQYF
CDR3nt: TGTGCCAGCAGCCCCCGGGAGGGCACAGATACGCAGTATTTT

j_gene: TRBJ1-5
abundance: -
len: 17
v_gene: TRBV27
d_gene: -
CDR3aa: CASSWTEPTYSNQPQHF
CDR3nt: TGTGCCAGCAGCTGGACAGAGCCAACCTATAGCAATCAGCCCCAGCATTTT

j_gene: TRBJ1-3
abundance: -
len: 15
v_gene: TRBV11-2
d_gene: -
CDR3aa: CASSPDTSSGNTIYF
CDR3nt: TGTGCCAGCAGCCCCGACACGAGCTCTGGAAACACCATATATTTT

j_gene: TRBJ2-3
abundance: -
len: 15
v_gene: TRBV9
d_gene: TRBD1
CDR3aa: CASSRLQGAADTQYF
CDR3nt: TGTGCCAGCAGCAGACTACAGGGGGCCGCAGATACGCAGTATTTT

j_gene: TRBJ2-3
abundance: -
len: 14
v_gene: TRBV7-8
d_gene: -
CDR3aa: CASSLIPGADTQYF
CDR3nt: TGTGCCAGCAGCTTAATTCCGGGGGCAGATACGCAGTATTTT

j_gene: TRBJ1-2
abundance: few
len: 17
v_gene: TRBV11-2
d_gene: TRBD1
CDR3aa: CASSFRDRGRRGRGYTF
CDR3nt: TGTGCCAGCAGCTTCCGGGACAGGGGGCGCAGGGGGAGAGGCTACACCTTC

j_gene: TRBJ2-1
abundance: -
len: 13
v_gene: TRBV4-1
d_gene: TRBD1
CDR3aa: CASSQVHRGEQFF
CDR3nt: TGCGCCAGCAGCCAAGTTCACAGGGGTGAGCAGTTCTTC

j_gene: TRBJ2-5
abundance: -
len: 16
v_gene: TRBV5-1
d_gene: TRBD2
CDR3aa: CASSLVPGLAQETQYF
CDR3nt: TGCGCCAGCAGCTTGGTTCCGGGACTAGCCCAAGAGACCCAGTACTTC

j_gene: TRBJ2-7
abundance: -
len: 16
v_gene: TRBV3-1/TRBV3-2
d_gene: -
CDR3aa: CASSQVRTALTYEQYF
CDR3nt: TGTGCCAGCAGCCAAGTCCGGACAGCCCTCACCTACGAGCAGTACTTC

j_gene: TRBJ1-2
abundance: -
len: 16
v_gene: TRBV7-2
d_gene: TRBD1
CDR3aa: CASSSRDRGRSYGYTF
CDR3nt: TGTGCCAGCAGCTCCCGGGACAGGGGGCGCAGCTATGGCTACACCTTC

j_gene: TRBJ1-5
abundance: -
len: 14
v_gene: TRBV19
d_gene: -
CDR3aa: CASSSDGGNQPQHF
CDR3nt: TGTGCCAGTAGTAGTGATGGAGGCAATCAGCCCCAGCATTTT

j_gene: TRBJ2-7
abundance: -
len: 14
v_gene: TRBV5-1
d_gene: TRBD2
CDR3aa: CASSVTSGSYEQYF
CDR3nt: TGCGCCAGCAGCGTGACTAGCGGGTCCTACGAGCAGTACTTC

j_gene: TRBJ2-1
abundance: -
len: 16
v_gene: TRBV27
d_gene: TRBD1
CDR3aa: CASSLKGQGSGNEQFF
CDR3nt: TGTGCCAGCAGTCTCAAGGGACAGGGTAGCGGCAATGAGCAGTTCTTC

j_gene: TRBJ1-1
abundance: -
len: 14
v_gene: TRBV19
d_gene: TRBD1
CDR3aa: CASSRDRGRTEAFF
CDR3nt: TGTGCCAGTAGTAGGGACAGGGGTCGCACTGAAGCTTTCTTT

j_gene: TRBJ1-1
abundance: few
len: 15
v_gene: TRBV15
d_gene: -
CDR3aa: CATSRGPSGGTEAFF
CDR3nt: TGTGCCACCAGCAGAGGCCCCTCGGGGGGTACTGAAGCTTTCTTT

j_gene: TRBJ1-1
abundance: -
len: 13
v_gene: TRBV7-9
d_gene: TRBD1
CDR3aa: CASRSDRATEAFF
CDR3nt: TGTGCCAGCAGATCCGACAGGGCCACTGAAGCTTTCTTT

j_gene: TRBJ2-5
abundance: -
len: 15
v_gene: TRBV2
d_gene: -
CDR3aa: CASSGFRGTQETQYF
CDR3nt: TGTGCCAGCAGTGGATTTAGGGGCACCCAAGAGACCCAGTACTTC

j_gene: TRBJ2-1
abundance: -
len: 14
v_gene: TRBV3-1/TRBV3-2
d_gene: -
CDR3aa: CASSQPSRSNEQFF
CDR3nt: TGTGCCAGCAGCCAGCCTAGCCGAAGCAATGAGCAGTTCTTC

j_gene: TRBJ1-2
abundance: -
len: 12
v_gene: TRBV29-1
d_gene: -
CDR3aa: CSVGEGNYGYTF
CDR3nt: TGCAGCGTTGGGGAGGGAAACTATGGCTACACCTTC

j_gene: TRBJ1-6
abundance: few
len: 15
v_gene: TRBV27
d_gene: TRBD1
CDR3aa: CASSPVDRENSPLHF
CDR3nt: TGTGCCAGCAGTCCAGTGGACAGGGAGAATTCACCCCTCCACTTT

j_gene: TRBJ1-6
abundance: -
len: 15
v_gene: TRBV5-1
d_gene: -
CDR3aa: CASSLADFMGSPLHF
CDR3nt: TGCGCCAGCAGCTTGGCGGACTTCATGGGTTCACCCCTCCACTTT

j_gene: TRBJ1-2
abundance: -
len: 13
v_gene: TRBV2
d_gene: TRBD1
CDR3aa: CASTEDRTYGYTF
CDR3nt: TGTGCCAGCACTGAGGACAGGACCTATGGCTACACCTTC

j_gene: TRBJ2-1
abundance: -
len: 18
v_gene: TRBV5-4
d_gene: TRBD2
CDR3aa: CASPRGRGYSGGANEQFF
CDR3nt: TGTGCCAGCCCTCGGGGACGTGGCTATAGCGGGGGGGCCAATGAGCAGTTCTTC

j_gene: TRBJ1-5
abundance: -
len: 16
v_gene: TRBV6-2/TRBV6-3
d_gene: TRBD1
CDR3aa: CASSYSDRAGNQPQHF
CDR3nt: TGTGCCAGCAGTTACTCGGACAGGGCGGGCAATCAGCCCCAGCATTTT

j_gene: TRBJ1-2
abundance: -
len: 14
v_gene: TRBV3-1/TRBV3-2
d_gene: -
CDR3aa: CASSQVSGNYGYTF
CDR3nt: TGTGCCAGCAGCCAAGTGTCCGGTAACTATGGCTACACCTTC

j_gene: TRBJ2-7
abundance: -
len: 13
v_gene: TRBV6-5
d_gene: TRBD1
CDR3aa: CASRGQGRGEQYF
CDR3nt: TGTGCCAGCAGAGGACAGGGTCGGGGGGAGCAGTACTTC

j_gene: TRBJ2-3
abundance: -
len: 16
v_gene: TRBV5-4
d_gene: -
CDR3aa: CASSLARAGRTDTQYF
CDR3nt: TGTGCCAGCAGCTTGGCCAGGGCAGGTAGAACAGATACGCAGTATTTT

j_gene: TRBJ1-1
abundance: -
len: 15
v_gene: TRBV6-5
d_gene: TRBD1
CDR3aa: CASSPPQGRNTEAFF
CDR3nt: TGTGCCAGCAGCCCCCCACAGGGGAGGAACACTGAAGCTTTCTTT

j_gene: TRBJ2-1
abundance: -
len: 12
v_gene: TRBV3-1/TRBV3-2
d_gene: -
CDR3aa: CASRDTEGGQFF
CDR3nt: TGTGCCAGCAGAGATACAGAGGGTGGGCAGTTCTTC

j_gene: TRBJ1-5
abundance: -
len: 14
v_gene: TRBV6-1
d_gene: -
CDR3aa: CASSDADSNQPQHF
CDR3nt: TGTGCCAGCAGTGACGCAGATAGCAATCAGCCCCAGCATTTT

j_gene: TRBJ2-3
abundance: once
len: 15
v_gene: TRBV24-1
d_gene: TRBD1
CDR3aa: CATSVWTGSTDTQYF
CDR3nt: TGTGCCACCAGTGTTTGGACAGGGAGCACAGATACGCAGTATTTT

j_gene: TRBJ2-6
abundance: -
len: 18
v_gene: TRBV2
d_gene: TRBD1
CDR3aa: CASSDSSGRGPGANVLTF
CDR3nt: TGTGCCAGCAGTGACTCCTCTGGCAGGGGGCCCGGGGCCAACGTCCTGACTTTC

j_gene: TRBJ1-2
abundance: -
len: 14
v_gene: TRBV5-5
d_gene: TRBD1
CDR3aa: CASSVDRGAYGYTF
CDR3nt: TGTGCCAGCAGCGTGGACAGGGGGGCCTATGGCTACACCTTC

j_gene: TRBJ2-5
abundance: -
len: 13
v_gene: TRBV11-3
d_gene: TRBD2
CDR3aa: CASGGGTLETQYF
CDR3nt: TGTGCCAGCGGGGGGGGAACCCTAGAGACCCAGTACTTC

j_gene: TRBJ2-3
abundance: -
len: 17
v_gene: TRBV29-1
d_gene: TRBD2
CDR3aa: CSVEDRFSGGNTDTQYF
CDR3nt: TGCAGCGTTGAAGATCGGTTTTCGGGGGGAAACACAGATACGCAGTATTTT

j_gene: TRBJ2-3
abundance: -
len: 17
v_gene: TRBV5-1
d_gene: TRBD2
CDR3aa: CASSLDQRGPPTDTQYF
CDR3nt: TGCGCCAGCAGCCTGGACCAGCGGGGACCCCCCACAGATACGCAGTATTTT

j_gene: TRBJ1-1
abundance: -
len: 14
v_gene: TRBV5-1
d_gene: -
CDR3aa: CASSLAGANTEAFF
CDR3nt: TGCGCCAGCAGCTTGGCAGGGGCCAACACTGAAGCTTTCTTT

j_gene: TRBJ1-2
abundance: -
len: 15
v_gene: TRBV5-4
d_gene: TRBD1
CDR3aa: CASSLRQGSYYGYTF
CDR3nt: TGTGCCAGCAGCCTAAGACAGGGTTCCTATTATGGCTACACCTTC

j_gene: TRBJ2-1
abundance: -
len: 20
v_gene: TRBV7-8
d_gene: TRBD2
CDR3aa: CASSGTRDSHLLAGANEQFF
CDR3nt: TGTGCCAGCAGCGGAACCCGGGACAGCCATTTACTAGCGGGAGCGAATGAGCAGTTCTTC

j_gene: TRBJ2-3
abundance: -
len: 17
v_gene: TRBV4-1
d_gene: TRBD2
CDR3aa: CASSQDRAGGSTDTQYF
CDR3nt: TGCGCCAGCAGCCAAGATCGTGCGGGGGGTAGCACAGATACGCAGTATTTT

j_gene: TRBJ2-7
abundance: -
len: 13
v_gene: TRBV5-1
d_gene: -
CDR3aa: CASSSQVYDEQYF
CDR3nt: TGCGCCAGCAGCTCCCAGGTATACGACGAGCAGTACTTC

j_gene: TRBJ2-3
abundance: -
len: 18
v_gene: TRBV7-2
d_gene: TRBD2
CDR3aa: CASSTLNPLTSPADTQYF
CDR3nt: TGTGCCAGCAGCACCCTAAATCCCCTGACTAGCCCGGCAGATACGCAGTATTTT

j_gene: TRBJ2-3
abundance: -
len: 14
v_gene: TRBV5-8
d_gene: -
CDR3aa: CASSPGLPTDTQYF
CDR3nt: TGTGCCAGCAGCCCGGGACTTCCCACAGATACGCAGTATTTT

j_gene: TRBJ1-2
abundance: -
len: 16
v_gene: TRBV5-4
d_gene: -
CDR3aa: CASSLAGTRGNYGYTF
CDR3nt: TGTGCCAGCAGCTTGGCCGGAACCAGGGGAAACTATGGCTACACCTTC

j_gene: TRBJ1-2
abundance: -
len: 14
v_gene: TRBV5-6
d_gene: -
CDR3aa: CASSVDRQTYGYTF
CDR3nt: TGTGCCAGCAGCGTGGACAGACAAACCTATGGCTACACCTTC

j_gene: TRBJ2-5
abundance: -
len: 15
v_gene: TRBV19
d_gene: TRBD1
CDR3aa: CASKGTAKPQETQYF
CDR3nt: TGTGCCAGCAAAGGGACAGCAAAGCCACAAGAGACCCAGTACTTC

j_gene: TRBJ1-2
abundance: -
len: 15
v_gene: TRBV7-8
d_gene: TRBD1
CDR3aa: CASSLRTGPYYGYTF
CDR3nt: TGTGCCAGCAGCCTCAGGACAGGGCCCTATTATGGCTACACCTTC

j_gene: TRBJ1-1
abundance: -
len: 14
v_gene: TRBV10-2
d_gene: -
CDR3aa: CASSDPSEDTEAFF
CDR3nt: TGCGCCAGCAGTGATCCCTCCGAGGACACTGAAGCTTTCTTT

j_gene: TRBJ2-3
abundance: -
len: 13
v_gene: TRBV6-5
d_gene: -
CDR3aa: CARSTGGVDTQYF
CDR3nt: TGTGCCAGATCTACGGGGGGCGTAGATACGCAGTATTTT